The following is a T cell receptor beta chain sequence with its context. This entry belongs to a study of blood T cell repertoires in COVID-19. This CDR3 contains 15 residues. V shed 1 base and J 1 base; nucleotides not matched to a gene: 2. Germline values: CDR1 SEHNR, CDR2 FQNEAQ (reference sequence). The data were produced by immunoSEQ multiplex PCR, yet TCRdb's version contains in-frame clones alone and is incomplete. The repertoire holds some 290,000 clones, with approximately 86% as singletons. What was sequenced was peripheral blood. V usage is TRBV7-9 and J usage is TRBJ2-7; 9 bases map to TRBD2. This clonotype originated in a man between 18 and 29 years old with active or convalescent COVID-19. Written as DNA, the CDR3 is TGTGCCAGCAGCTTAGGACTAGCGGTTTCCTACGAGCAGTACTTC. Its translation: CASSLGLAVSYEQYF.